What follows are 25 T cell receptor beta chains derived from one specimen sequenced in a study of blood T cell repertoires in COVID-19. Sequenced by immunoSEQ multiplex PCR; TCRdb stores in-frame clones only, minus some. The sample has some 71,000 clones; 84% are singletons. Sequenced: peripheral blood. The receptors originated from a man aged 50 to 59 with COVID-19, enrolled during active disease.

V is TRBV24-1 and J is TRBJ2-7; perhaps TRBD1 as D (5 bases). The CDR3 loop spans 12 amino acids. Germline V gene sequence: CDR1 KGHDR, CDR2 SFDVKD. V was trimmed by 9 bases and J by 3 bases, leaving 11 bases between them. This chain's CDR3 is CATADSNYEQYF. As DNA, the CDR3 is TGTGCCACCGCCGACAGCAACTACGAGCAGTACTTC.

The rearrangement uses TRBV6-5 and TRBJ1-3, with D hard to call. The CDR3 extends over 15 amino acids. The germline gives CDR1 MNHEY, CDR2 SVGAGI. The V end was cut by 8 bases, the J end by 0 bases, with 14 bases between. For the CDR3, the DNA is TGTGCCAGCGCTCGAGGGCGCGTCTCTGGAAACACCATATATTTT. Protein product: CASARGRVSGNTIYF.

CDR3 DNA: TGTGCCATTTCAGGGCAGGGCGGCTATGGCTACACCTTC. Protein: CAISGQGGYGYTF. This chain connects TRBV12-3 or TRBV12-4 to TRBJ1-2; possibly TRBD1 for D (5 bases). The CDR3 has 13 amino acids. The germline V and J ends were trimmed by 10 bases and 4 bases, with 16 bases remaining between them.

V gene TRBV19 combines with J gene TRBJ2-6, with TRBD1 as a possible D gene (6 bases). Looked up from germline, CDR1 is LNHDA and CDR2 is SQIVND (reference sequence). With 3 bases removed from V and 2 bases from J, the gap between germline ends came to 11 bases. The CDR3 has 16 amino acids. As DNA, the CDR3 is TGTGCCAGTAGTATCAGAGGGGGTCCTGGGGCCAACGTCCTGACTTTC. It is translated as CASSIRGGPGANVLTF. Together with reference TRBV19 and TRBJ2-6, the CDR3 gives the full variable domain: DGGITQSPKYLFRKEGQNVTLSCEQNLNHDAMYWYRQDPGQGLRLIYYSQIVNDFQKGDIAEGYSVSREKKESFPLTVTSAQKNPTAFYLCASSIRGGPGANVLTFGAGSRLTVL.

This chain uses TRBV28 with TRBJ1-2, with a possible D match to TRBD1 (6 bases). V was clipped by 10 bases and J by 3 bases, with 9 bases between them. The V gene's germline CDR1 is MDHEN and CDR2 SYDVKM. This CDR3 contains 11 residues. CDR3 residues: CATRQDYGYTF. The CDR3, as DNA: TGTGCCACCAGACAGGACTATGGCTACACCTTC.

The CDR3 here is CASSVNAGENSPLHF. The DNA for the CDR3 is TGTGCCAGCAGCGTTAATGCAGGGGAAAATTCACCCCTCCACTTT. This chain connects TRBV9 to TRBJ1-6; possible D gene TRBD1, 6 bases. This CDR3 spans 15 amino acids. Germline V gene lookup returns CDR1 SGDLS and CDR2 YYNGEE. Trimming stripped 2 bases from V and 7 bases from J, with 13 bases between.

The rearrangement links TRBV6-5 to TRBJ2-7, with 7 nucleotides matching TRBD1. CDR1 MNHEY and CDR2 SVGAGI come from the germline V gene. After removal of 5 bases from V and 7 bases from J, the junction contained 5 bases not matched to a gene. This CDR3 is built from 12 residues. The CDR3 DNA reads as TGTGCCAGCAGTACCAACAGGGGTGAGCAGTACTTC. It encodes CASSTNRGEQYF.

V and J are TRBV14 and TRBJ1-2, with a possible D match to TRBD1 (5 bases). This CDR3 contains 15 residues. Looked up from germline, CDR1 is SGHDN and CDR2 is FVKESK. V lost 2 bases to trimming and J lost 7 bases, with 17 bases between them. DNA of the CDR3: TGTGCCAGCAGCCAACGGATAGGAGGGGAGGGTGGCTACACCTTC. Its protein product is CASSQRIGGEGGYTF.

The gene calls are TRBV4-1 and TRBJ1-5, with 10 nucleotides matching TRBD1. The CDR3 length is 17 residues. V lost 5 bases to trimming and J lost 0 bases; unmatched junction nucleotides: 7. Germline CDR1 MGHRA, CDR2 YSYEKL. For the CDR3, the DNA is TGCGCCAGCAGCGCCCGACAGGGGGCAGGTAGCAATCAGCCCCAGCATTTT. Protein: CASSARQGAGSNQPQHF.

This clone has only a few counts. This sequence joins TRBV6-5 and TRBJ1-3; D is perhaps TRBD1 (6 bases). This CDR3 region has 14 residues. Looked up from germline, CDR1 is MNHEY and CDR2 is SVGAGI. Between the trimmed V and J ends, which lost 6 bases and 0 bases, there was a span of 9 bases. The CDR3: CASRVRGSGNTIYF. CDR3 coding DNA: TGTGCCAGCAGGGTCAGGGGCTCTGGAAACACCATATATTTT.

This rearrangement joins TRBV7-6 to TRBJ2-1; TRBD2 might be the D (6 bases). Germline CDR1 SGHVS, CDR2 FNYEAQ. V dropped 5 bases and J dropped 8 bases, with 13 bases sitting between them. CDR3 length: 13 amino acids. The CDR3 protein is CASSPRGGYEQFF. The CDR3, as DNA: TGTGCCAGCAGCCCCCGTGGGGGGTATGAGCAGTTCTTC.

This CDR3 reads CASSQTPGTDHGYTF. CDR3 bases: TGCGCCAGCAGCCAAACACCCGGGACAGATCATGGCTACACCTTC. The chain has TRBV4-1 and TRBJ1-2; 7 nucleotides line up with TRBD1. The ends lost 2 bases at V and 6 bases at J; junction bases unmatched: 9. Germline V gene data show CDR1 as MGHRA and CDR2 as YSYEKL. CDR3 length: 15 amino acids.

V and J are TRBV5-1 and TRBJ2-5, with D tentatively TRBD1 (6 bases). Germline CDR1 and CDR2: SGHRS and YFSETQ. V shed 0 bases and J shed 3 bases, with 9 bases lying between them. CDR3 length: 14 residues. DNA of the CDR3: TGCGCCAGCAGCTTGGGACAGGTGGAAGAGACCCAGTACTTC. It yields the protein CASSLGQVEETQYF.

CDR3 protein: CASSVPLTSGNTDTQYF. CDR3 in DNA: TGTGCCAGCAGCGTACCCTTGACTAGCGGGAACACAGATACGCAGTATTTT. The rearrangement joins TRBV9 to TRBJ2-3; 11 bases agree with TRBD2. CDR3 length equals 17 residues. The V gene end was trimmed by 1 base and the J gene end by 2 bases; junction bases not matched to a gene: 6. The germline V gene encodes CDR1 SGDLS and CDR2 YYNGEE.

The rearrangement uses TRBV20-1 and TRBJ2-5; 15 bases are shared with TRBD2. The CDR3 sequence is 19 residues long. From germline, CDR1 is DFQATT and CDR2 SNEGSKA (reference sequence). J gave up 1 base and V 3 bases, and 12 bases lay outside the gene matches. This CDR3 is CSASSGTSGGPIIQETQYF. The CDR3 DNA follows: TGCAGTGCTAGTAGCGGGACTAGCGGGGGGCCTATTATCCAAGAGACCCAGTACTTC.

Written as DNA, the CDR3 is TGTGCCAGCAGCCTCATCGGGACAGACAATGAGCAGTTCTTC. Protein: CASSLIGTDNEQFF. This sequence joins TRBV5-4 and TRBJ2-1; TRBD1 agrees at 7 bases. CDR3 length: 14 residues. From germline, CDR1 is SGHNT and CDR2 YYREEE (reference sequence). Losses at the gene ends were 4 bases for V and 5 bases for J; bases not matched to a gene: 6. Together with reference TRBV5-4 and TRBJ2-1, the CDR3 gives the full variable domain: ETGVTQSPTHLIKTRGQQVTLRCSSQSGHNTVSWYQQALGQGPQFIFQYYREEENGRGNFPPRFSGLQFPNYSSELNVNALELDDSALYLCASSLIGTDNEQFFGPGTRLTVL.

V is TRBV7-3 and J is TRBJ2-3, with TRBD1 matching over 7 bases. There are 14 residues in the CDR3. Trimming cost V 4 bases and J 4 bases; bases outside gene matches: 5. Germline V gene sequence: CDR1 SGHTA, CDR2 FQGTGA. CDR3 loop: CASSSTGVPDTQYF. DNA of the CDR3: TGTGCCAGCAGCTCTACAGGGGTCCCAGATACGCAGTATTTT.

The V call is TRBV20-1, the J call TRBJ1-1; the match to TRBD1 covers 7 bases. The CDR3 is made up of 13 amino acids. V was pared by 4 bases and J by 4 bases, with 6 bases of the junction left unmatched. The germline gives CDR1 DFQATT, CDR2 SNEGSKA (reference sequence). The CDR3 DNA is TGCAGTGCTAATGACAGGGTTAGCACTGAAGCTTTCTTT. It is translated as CSANDRVSTEAFF.

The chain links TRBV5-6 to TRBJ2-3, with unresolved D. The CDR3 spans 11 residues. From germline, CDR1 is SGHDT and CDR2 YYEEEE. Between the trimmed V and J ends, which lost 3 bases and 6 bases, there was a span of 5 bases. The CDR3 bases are TGTGCCAGCAGCTCCCTGGATACGCAGTATTTT. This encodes CASSSLDTQYF.

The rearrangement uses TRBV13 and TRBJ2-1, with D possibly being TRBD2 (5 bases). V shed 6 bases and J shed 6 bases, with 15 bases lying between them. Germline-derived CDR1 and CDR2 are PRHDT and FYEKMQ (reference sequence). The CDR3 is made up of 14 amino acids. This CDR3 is CASSRPVRANEQFF. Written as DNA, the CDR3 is TGTGCCAGCAGTCGGCCCGTGAGGGCCAATGAGCAGTTCTTC.

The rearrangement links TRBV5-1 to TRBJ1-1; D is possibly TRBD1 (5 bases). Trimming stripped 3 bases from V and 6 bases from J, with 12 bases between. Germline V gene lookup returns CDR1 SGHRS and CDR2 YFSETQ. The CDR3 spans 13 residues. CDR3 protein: CASSSTGGPEAFF. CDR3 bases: TGCGCCAGCAGCTCTACAGGTGGTCCTGAAGCTTTCTTT.

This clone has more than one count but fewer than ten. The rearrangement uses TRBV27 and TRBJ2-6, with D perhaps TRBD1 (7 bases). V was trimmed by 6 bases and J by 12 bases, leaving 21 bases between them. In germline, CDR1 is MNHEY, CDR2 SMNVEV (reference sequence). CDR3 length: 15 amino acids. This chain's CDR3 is CASSRGQGGLGVLTF. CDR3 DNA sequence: TGTGCCAGCAGCCGGGGGCAGGGGGGTCTCGGCGTCCTGACTTTC.

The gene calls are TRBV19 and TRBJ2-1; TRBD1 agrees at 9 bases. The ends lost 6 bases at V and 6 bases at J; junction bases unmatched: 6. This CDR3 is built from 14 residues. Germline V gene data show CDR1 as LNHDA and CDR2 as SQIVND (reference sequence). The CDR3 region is CASSRDREANEQFF. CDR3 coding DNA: TGTGCCAGTAGCAGGGACAGGGAGGCCAATGAGCAGTTCTTC.

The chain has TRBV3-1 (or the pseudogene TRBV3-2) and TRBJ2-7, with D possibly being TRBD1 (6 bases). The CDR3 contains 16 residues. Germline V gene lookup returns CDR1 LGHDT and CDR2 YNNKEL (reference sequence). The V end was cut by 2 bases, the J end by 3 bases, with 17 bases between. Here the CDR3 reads CASSQRAGAFLYEQYF. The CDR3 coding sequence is TGTGCCAGCAGCCAAAGGGCAGGGGCCTTTCTCTACGAGCAGTACTTC.

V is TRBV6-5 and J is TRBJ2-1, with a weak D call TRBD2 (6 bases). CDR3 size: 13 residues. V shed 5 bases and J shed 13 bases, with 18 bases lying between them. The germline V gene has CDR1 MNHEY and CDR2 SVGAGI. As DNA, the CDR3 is TGTGCCAGCAGTCGTCCGGGACTCCGACCCCAGTTCTTC. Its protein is CASSRPGLRPQFF.